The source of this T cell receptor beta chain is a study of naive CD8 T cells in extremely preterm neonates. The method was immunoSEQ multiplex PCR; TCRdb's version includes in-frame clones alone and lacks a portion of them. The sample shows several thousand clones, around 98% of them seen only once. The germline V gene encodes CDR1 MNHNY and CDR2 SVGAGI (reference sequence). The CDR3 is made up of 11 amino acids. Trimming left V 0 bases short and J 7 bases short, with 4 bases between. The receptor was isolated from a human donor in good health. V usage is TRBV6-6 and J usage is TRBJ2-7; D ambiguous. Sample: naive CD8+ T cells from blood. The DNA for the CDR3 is TGTGCCAGCAGTTACTCTTTAGAGCAGTACTTC. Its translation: CASSYSLEQYF.